This T cell receptor (beta chain) was identified during a study of shared clonotypes between healthy human individuals. This table comes from immunoSEQ multiplex PCR, and its TCRdb copy is limited to in-frame clones, with some not included. Of some 2 million clones listed, 85% to 95% were seen once; the top ten hold approximately 0.13%. Trimming shortened V by 7 bases and J by 1 base, and 14 bases separated the two germline ends. This CDR3 has 15 amino acids. Germline V gene sequence: CDR1 LNHDA, CDR2 SQIVND (reference sequence). The TCR sequence derives from a man aged 18 to 30 in good health. The V gene is TRBV19, the J gene TRBJ1-5; D gene uncertain. The sequenced sample consisted of naive CD4+ T cells sorted from blood. Noted subset: CD45RA+ positively selected. CDR3 sequence reads: CASTVSGPSNQPQHF. The CDR3 nucleotides are TGTGCCAGTACTGTGTCGGGCCCGAGCAATCAGCCCCAGCATTTT.